This T cell receptor beta chain stems from a study of persistence of HIV-infected CD4 T cells. Concerning this clone itself: Its antigen is not identified.

Sequencing used immunoSEQ version 4 in survey mode. Template was genomic DNA at about 9.3 ng/uL, with up to about 1 ug used per sample. Generated by immunoSEQ multiplex PCR, the TCRdb table keeps only in-frame clones and is missing some. The sample has approximately 30,000 clones, over 80% seen once. Looked up from germline, CDR1 is GTSNPN and CDR2 is SVGIG (reference sequence). CDR3 size: 14 residues. Unmatched junction bases numbered 2, after V lost 3 bases and J lost 4 bases. The stimulus was lysate of CMV-infected fibroblasts, roughly 9.2 ug/mL. CD40L/CD69 double-negative CD45RO-high memory CD4+ T cells were collected.

The sequence came from an adult woman with HIV who was CMV-seropositive. The source was CD4+ T cells sorted from PBMCs after approximately 19-hour stimulation, collected from a patient who received antiretroviral therapy. The rearrangement joins TRBV30 to TRBJ2-2, with TRBD1 identical over 10 bases. CDR3 in DNA: TGTGCCTGGAGGGGGGACAGGGGCACCGGGGAGCTGTTTTTT. This sequence encodes CAWRGDRGTGELFF.